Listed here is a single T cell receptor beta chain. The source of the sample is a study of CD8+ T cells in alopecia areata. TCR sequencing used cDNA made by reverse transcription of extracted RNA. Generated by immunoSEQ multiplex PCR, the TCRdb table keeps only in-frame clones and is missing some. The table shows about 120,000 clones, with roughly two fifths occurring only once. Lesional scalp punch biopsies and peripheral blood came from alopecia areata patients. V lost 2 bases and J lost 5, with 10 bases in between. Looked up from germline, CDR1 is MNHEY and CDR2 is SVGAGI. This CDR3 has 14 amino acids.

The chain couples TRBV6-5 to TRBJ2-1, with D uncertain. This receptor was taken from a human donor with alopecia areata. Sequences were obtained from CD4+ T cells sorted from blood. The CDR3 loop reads CASSYHLGDNEQFF. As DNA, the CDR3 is TGTGCCAGCAGTTACCACCTCGGAGACAATGAGCAGTTCTTC.